Listed here is a single T cell receptor beta chain. Its specificity is unknown. This entry is derived from a study of T-cell reconstitution after alpha-beta-depleted transplantation in children. Findings of the study overall: When one year had passed after transplant, most T-cell counts and diversity came from newly produced T cells. Surviving recipient cells, namely T cells and thymic progenitors, were the source of high day-60 TCRbeta diversity in some patients. Reportedly, roughly two months post-transplant, alpha-beta T cells arose from several hundred expanded graft clones.

Unique molecular identifiers were used in preparing the TCRbeta library. Each CDR3 protein gets one entry after TCRdb re-called the PCR reads with MiXCR. Of approximately 150,000 distinct CDR3 sequences in the sample, around 10% were seen once. Germline V gene data show CDR1 as LNHDA and CDR2 as SQIVND (reference sequence). The V end was cut by 5 bases, the J end by 9 bases, with 23 bases between. This CDR3 has 16 residues. This material consisted of PBMCs, mostly from graft donor cells, taken 180 days after TCRalphabeta/CD19-depleted stem cell transplant. The sequence was obtained from a female patient younger than 10 who had a stem cell transplant for congenital amegakaryocytic thrombocytopenia, so the T cells may come from the graft donor. The chain employs TRBV19 and TRBJ2-1; tentative D call: TRBD1 (6 bases). The CDR3 is CASSLSDSPVRGEQFF. The CDR3 DNA sequence: TGTGCCAGTAGTTTATCGGACAGCCCCGTGCGCGGTGAGCAGTTCTTC.